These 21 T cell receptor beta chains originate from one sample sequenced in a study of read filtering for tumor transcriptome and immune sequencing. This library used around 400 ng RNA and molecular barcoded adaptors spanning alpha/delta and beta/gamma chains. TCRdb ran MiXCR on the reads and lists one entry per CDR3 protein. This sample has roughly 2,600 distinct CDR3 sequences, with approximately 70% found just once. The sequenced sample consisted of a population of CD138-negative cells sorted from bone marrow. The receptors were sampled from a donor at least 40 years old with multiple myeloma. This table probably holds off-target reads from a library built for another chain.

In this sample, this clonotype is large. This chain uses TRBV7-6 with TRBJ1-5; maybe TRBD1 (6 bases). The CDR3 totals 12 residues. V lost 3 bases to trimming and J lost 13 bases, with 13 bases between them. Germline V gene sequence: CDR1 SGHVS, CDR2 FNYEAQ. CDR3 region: CASSFPQGPQHF. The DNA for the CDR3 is TGTGCCAGCAGCTTCCCACAGGGACCGCAGCATTTT.

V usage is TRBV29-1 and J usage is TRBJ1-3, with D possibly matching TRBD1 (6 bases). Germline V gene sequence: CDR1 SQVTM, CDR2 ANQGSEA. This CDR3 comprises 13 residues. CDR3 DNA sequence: TGCAGTGTGCAACAGGGAGCCGGAAACACCATATATTTT. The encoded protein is CSVQQGAGNTIYF.

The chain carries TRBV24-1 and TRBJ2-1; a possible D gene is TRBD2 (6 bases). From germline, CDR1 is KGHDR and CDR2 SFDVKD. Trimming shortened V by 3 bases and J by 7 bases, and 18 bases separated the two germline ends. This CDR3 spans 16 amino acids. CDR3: CATSDPLAGPWNEQFF. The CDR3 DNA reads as TGTGCCACCAGTGATCCGTTGGCGGGGCCTTGGAATGAGCAGTTCTTC.

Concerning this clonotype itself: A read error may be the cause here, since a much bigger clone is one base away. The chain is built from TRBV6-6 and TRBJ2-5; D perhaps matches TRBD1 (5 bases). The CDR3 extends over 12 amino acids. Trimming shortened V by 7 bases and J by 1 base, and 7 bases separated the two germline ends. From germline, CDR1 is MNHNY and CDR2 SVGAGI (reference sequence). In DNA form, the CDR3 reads TGTGCCAGCATCAGGGCCCAAGAGACCCAGTACTTC. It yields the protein CASIRAQETQYF.

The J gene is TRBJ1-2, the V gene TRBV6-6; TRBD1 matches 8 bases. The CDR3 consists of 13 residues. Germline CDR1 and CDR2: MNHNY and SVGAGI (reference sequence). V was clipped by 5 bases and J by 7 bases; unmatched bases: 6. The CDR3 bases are TGTGCCAGCAGTCTGGGGACAGGAGGTGGCTACACCTTC. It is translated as CASSLGTGGGYTF.

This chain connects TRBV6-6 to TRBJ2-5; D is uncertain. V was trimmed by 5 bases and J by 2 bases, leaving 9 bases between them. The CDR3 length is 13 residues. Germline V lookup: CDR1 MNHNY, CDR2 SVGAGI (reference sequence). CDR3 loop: CASSVNEQETQYF. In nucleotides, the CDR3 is TGTGCCAGCAGTGTGAACGAGCAAGAGACCCAGTACTTC.

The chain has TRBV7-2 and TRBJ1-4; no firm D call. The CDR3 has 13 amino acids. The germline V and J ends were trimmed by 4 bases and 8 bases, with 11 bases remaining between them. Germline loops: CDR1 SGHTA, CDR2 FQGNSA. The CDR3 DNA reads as TGTGCCAGCAGCTACGGGCTTACGGAAAAACTGTTTTTT. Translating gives CASSYGLTEKLFF.

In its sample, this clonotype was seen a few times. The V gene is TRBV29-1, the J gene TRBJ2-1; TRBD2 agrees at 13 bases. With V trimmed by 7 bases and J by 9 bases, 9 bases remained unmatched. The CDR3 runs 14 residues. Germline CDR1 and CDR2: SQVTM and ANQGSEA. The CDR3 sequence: CSAGTSGMAGEQFF. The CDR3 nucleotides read TGCAGCGCAGGGACTAGCGGGATGGCGGGTGAGCAGTTCTTC.

The CDR3 protein is CASSLEGGSGYTF. DNA for the CDR3: TGTGCCAGCAGCTTAGAAGGGGGCAGCGGCTACACCTTC. V gene TRBV7-9 combines with J gene TRBJ1-2; 7 bases line up with TRBD1. The CDR3 sequence is 13 residues long. CDR1 and CDR2 (germline): SEHNR, FQNEAQ (reference sequence). J lost 8 bases, V lost 1 base, and 4 bases had no gene match.

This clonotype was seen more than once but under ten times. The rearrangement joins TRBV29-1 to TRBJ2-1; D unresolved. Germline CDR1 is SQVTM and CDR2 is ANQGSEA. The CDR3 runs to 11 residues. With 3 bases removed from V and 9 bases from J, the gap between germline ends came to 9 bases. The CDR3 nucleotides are TGCAGCGTTGATCTCGTGAGTGAGCAGTTCTTC. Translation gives CSVDLVSEQFF.

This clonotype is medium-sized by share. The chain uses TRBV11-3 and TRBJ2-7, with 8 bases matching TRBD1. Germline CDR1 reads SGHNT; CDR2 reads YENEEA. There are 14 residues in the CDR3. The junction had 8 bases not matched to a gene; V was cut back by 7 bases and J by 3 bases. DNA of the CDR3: TGTGCCAGCAACTCAGGGGGCGCGGGCTACGAGCAGTACTTC. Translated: CASNSGGAGYEQYF. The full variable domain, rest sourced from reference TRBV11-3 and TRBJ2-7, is EAGVVQSPRYKIIEKKQPVAFWCNPISGHNTLYWYLQNLGQGPELLIRYENEEAVDDSQLPKDRFSAERLKGVDSTLKIQPAELGDSAVYLCASNSGGAGYEQYFGPGTRLTVT.

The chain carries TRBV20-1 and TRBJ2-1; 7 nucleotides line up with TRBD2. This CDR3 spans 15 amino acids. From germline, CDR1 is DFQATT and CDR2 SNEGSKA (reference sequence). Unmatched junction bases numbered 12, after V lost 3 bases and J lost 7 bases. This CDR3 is CSARPPGGRANEQFF. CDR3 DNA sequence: TGCAGTGCTAGGCCCCCCGGAGGGAGGGCTAATGAGCAGTTCTTC.

The CDR3 DNA follows: TGTGCCAGCAGCCCGGGACTAGCGTCCTACGAGCAGTACTTC. Residues: CASSPGLASYEQYF. This chain joins TRBV5-4 and TRBJ2-7; 10 positions agree with TRBD2. Germline CDR1 SGHNT, CDR2 YYREEE (reference sequence). V was clipped by 4 bases and J by 1 base; unmatched bases: 2. This CDR3 spans 14 amino acids.

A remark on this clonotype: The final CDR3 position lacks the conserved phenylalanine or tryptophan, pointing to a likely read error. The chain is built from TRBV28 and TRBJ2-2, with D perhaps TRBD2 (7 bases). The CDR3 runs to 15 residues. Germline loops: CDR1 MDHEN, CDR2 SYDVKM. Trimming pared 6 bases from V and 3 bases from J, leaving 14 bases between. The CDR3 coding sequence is TGTGCCAGCAGGGGGGGGGCTCGGGACACCGGGGAGCTGTTTCTT. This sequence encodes CASRGGARDTGELFL.

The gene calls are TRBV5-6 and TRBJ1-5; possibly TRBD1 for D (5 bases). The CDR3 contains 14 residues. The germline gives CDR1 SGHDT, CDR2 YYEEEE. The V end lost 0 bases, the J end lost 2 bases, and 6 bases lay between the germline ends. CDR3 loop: CASSLGQRNQPQHF. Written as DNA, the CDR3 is TGTGCCAGCAGCTTGGGACAGCGCAATCAGCCCCAGCATTTT. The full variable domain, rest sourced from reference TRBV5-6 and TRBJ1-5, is DAGVTQSPTHLIKTRGQQVTLRCSPKSGHDTVSWYQQALGQGPQFIFQYYEEEERQRGNFPDRFSGHQFPNYSSELNVNALLLGDSALYLCASSLGQRNQPQHFGDGTRLSIL.

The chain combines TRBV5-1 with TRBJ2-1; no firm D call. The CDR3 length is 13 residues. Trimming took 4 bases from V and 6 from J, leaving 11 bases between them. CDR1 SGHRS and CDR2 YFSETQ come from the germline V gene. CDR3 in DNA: TGCGCCAGCAGCCGCTCGATAGGCAATGAGCAGTTCTTC. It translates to CASSRSIGNEQFF.

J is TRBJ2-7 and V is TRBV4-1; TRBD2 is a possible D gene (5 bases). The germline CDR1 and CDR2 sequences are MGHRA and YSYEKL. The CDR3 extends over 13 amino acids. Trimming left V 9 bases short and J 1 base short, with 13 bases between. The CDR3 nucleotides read TGCGCCAGTAAAAGTAGCGTATCCTACGAGCAGTACTTC. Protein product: CASKSSVSYEQYF.

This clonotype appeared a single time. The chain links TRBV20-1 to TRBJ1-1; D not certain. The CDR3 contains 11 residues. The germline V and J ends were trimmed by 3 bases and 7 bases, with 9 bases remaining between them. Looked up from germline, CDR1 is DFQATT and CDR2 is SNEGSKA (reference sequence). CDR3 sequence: CSASSAFEAFF. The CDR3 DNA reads TGCAGTGCTAGTTCCGCATTTGAAGCTTTCTTT.

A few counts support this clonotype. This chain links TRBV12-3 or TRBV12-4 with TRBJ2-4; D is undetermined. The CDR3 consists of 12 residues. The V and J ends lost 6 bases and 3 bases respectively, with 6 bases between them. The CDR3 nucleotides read TGTGCCAGCAGGTCCGGCAAAAACATTCAGTACTTC. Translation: CASRSGKNIQYF.

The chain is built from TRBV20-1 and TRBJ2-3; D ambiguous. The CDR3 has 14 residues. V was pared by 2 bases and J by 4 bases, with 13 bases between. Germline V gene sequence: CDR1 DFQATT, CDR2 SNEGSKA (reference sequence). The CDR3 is CSARFRPVADTQYF. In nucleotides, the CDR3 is TGCAGTGCTAGATTTCGACCGGTGGCAGATACGCAGTATTTT.

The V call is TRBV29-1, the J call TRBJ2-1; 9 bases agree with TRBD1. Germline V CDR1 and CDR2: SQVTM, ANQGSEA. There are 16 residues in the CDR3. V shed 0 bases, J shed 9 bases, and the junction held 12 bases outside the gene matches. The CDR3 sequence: CSVEDAQGQGSIEQFF. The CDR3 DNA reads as TGCAGCGTTGAAGATGCTCAGGGACAGGGTAGTATTGAGCAGTTCTTC.